These 17 T cell receptor beta chains were all obtained from the same sample, sequenced in a study of identical twins. MiXCR, run by TCRdb on the 5' RACE reads, gives a single entry per CDR3 protein. In the table there are 1.5 million or so distinct CDR3 sequences, around 29% of which are singletons. The source material was cord blood. These receptors all come from a newborn girl in good health.

In its sample, this clonotype was seen a few times. This chain connects TRBV10-3 to TRBJ2-5; D ambiguous. Trimming cost V 6 bases and J 2 bases, with 10 bases left between them. Germline V gene data show CDR1 as ENHRY and CDR2 as SYGVKD. The CDR3 has 13 residues. The CDR3 nucleotides read TGTGCCATCAGGGGGTACGGGCAAGAGACCCAGTACTTC. It specifies CAIRGYGQETQYF.

The J gene is TRBJ2-3, the V gene TRBV5-1; the D gene could be TRBD1 or TRBD2 (9 bases each). Germline V lookup: CDR1 SGHRS, CDR2 YFSETQ. CDR3 length: 20 amino acids. Between the trimmed V and J ends, which lost 2 bases and 2 bases, there was a span of 27 bases. CDR3 region: CASSFPGTGSTSGPTDTQYF. The CDR3 DNA follows: TGCGCCAGCAGCTTCCCCGGGACAGGGTCTACTAGCGGGCCCACAGATACGCAGTATTTT. Full variable domain (outside the CDR3, taken from reference TRBV5-1 and TRBJ2-3): KAGVTQTPRYLIKTRGQQVTLSCSPISGHRSVSWYQQTPGQGLQFLFEYFSETQRNKGNFPGRFSGRQFSNSRSEMNVSTLELGDSALYLCASSFPGTGSTSGPTDTQYFGPGTRLTVL.

The CDR3 bases are TGTGCCAGCAGTTTAGAAGACATCTATGGGGGTTTCGACACTGAAGCTTTCTTT. It codes for CASSLEDIYGGFDTEAFF. V gene TRBV12-3 or TRBV12-4 combines with J gene TRBJ1-1; weak D call: TRBD1 (5 bases). Trimming shortened V by 1 base and J by 3 bases, and 21 bases separated the two germline ends. This CDR3 contains 18 residues.

This clonotype was found a few times. This chain's CDR3 is CASRRYSGSYNEQFF. As DNA, the CDR3 is TGCGCCAGCAGGAGATATAGCGGGAGTTACAATGAGCAGTTCTTC. This chain uses TRBV5-1 with TRBJ2-1; TRBD2 matches at 9 bases. This CDR3 contains 15 residues. Germline CDR1 and CDR2: SGHRS and YFSETQ. Trimming removed 5 bases from V and 4 bases from J; junction bases left unmatched: 7.

The CDR3 sequence: CASSESNSGEQFF. In DNA, the CDR3 is TGTGCCAGCAGTGAATCCAATTCAGGGGAGCAGTTCTTC. The chain is built from TRBV6-1 and TRBJ2-1; D may be TRBD1 (5 bases). CDR1 is MNHNS and CDR2 is SASEGT in the germline V gene. The V gene lost 2 bases and the J gene lost 10 bases, with 12 bases spanning the gap. The CDR3 extends over 13 amino acids.

The CDR3 DNA follows: TGCGCCAGCAGCTTGCCCGGGACTAGCGATAACAATGAGCAGTTCTTC. This codes for CASSLPGTSDNNEQFF. J is TRBJ2-1 and V is TRBV5-1; 10 nucleotides line up with TRBD2. V dropped 1 base and J dropped 5; count of bases not matched to a gene: 6. CDR3 length equals 16 residues. Germline CDR1 SGHRS, CDR2 YFSETQ.

The chain links TRBV7-2 to TRBJ1-6, with D hard to call. Trimming stripped 0 bases from V and 6 bases from J, with 6 bases between. The CDR3 is made up of 14 amino acids. Germline lookup yields CDR1 SGHTA and CDR2 FQGNSA. Here the CDR3 DNA reads TGTGCCAGCAGCTTAGCAGCTATTAATTCACCCCTCCACTTT. Its protein is CASSLAAINSPLHF.

The rearrangement joins TRBV3-1 to TRBJ2-7, with TRBD2 as a possible D gene (5 bases). The V end lost 4 bases, the J end lost 5 bases, and 12 bases lay between the germline ends. CDR3 length: 13 amino acids. CDR1 and CDR2 from the germline V gene are LGHDT and YNNKEL (reference sequence). In DNA form, the CDR3 reads TGTGCCAGCAGCCCGGGGTACGTCCACGAGCAGTACTTC. Its protein product is CASSPGYVHEQYF.

This clonotype has just a few counts. CDR3 sequence: CASSYSSSGAFRYEQYF. CDR3 sequence (DNA): TGTGCCAGCAGTTACTCGAGTAGCGGGGCTTTCCGCTACGAGCAGTACTTC. This chain uses TRBV6-5 with TRBJ2-7; 8 nucleotides agree with TRBD2. Germline CDR1 MNHEY, CDR2 SVGAGI. V lost 0 bases and J lost 3; bases outside the gene matches: 10. This CDR3 spans 17 amino acids.

This clonotype was seen only a few times. This chain connects TRBV20-1 to TRBJ2-7; 9 bases are shared with TRBD1. Trimming removed 4 bases from V and 6 bases from J; junction bases left unmatched: 7. Germline CDR1 reads DFQATT; CDR2 reads SNEGSKA (reference sequence). The CDR3 consists of 13 residues. The CDR3 region has the DNA TGCAGTGCTACGGGACAGGGCGATGGCGAGCAGTACTTC. It codes for CSATGQGDGEQYF.

This clonotype was counted only a few times. The chain has TRBV5-1 and TRBJ2-3; TRBD1 or TRBD2 may be the D gene (5 bases each). The CDR3 is 14 residues long. With 5 bases removed from V and 7 bases from J, the gap between germline ends came to 17 bases. The V gene's germline CDR1 is SGHRS and CDR2 YFSETQ. CDR3 loop: CASRAHEGLNTQYF. CDR3 in DNA: TGCGCCAGCAGAGCCCACGAGGGGCTGAATACGCAGTATTTT. Full variable domain (outside the CDR3, taken from reference TRBV5-1 and TRBJ2-3): KAGVTQTPRYLIKTRGQQVTLSCSPISGHRSVSWYQQTPGQGLQFLFEYFSETQRNKGNFPGRFSGRQFSNSRSEMNVSTLELGDSALYLCASRAHEGLNTQYFGPGTRLTVL.

This clonotype was counted between two and nine times. This rearrangement joins TRBV4-2 to TRBJ2-3; 12 bases are a match to TRBD2. The CDR3 extends over 16 amino acids. V shed 0 bases, J shed 7 bases, and the junction held 5 bases outside the gene matches. Germline assignment: CDR1 LGHNA and CDR2 YNFKEQ. For the CDR3, the DNA is TGTGCCAGCAGCCAAGATTCTAGCGGGGGGGCCTATACGCAGTATTTT. Translation: CASSQDSSGGAYTQYF.

This clonotype was observed a handful of times. The rearrangement links TRBV20-1 to TRBJ2-1; D is unclear. V dropped 3 bases and J dropped 10 bases, with 16 bases sitting between them. The germline CDR1 and CDR2 sequences are DFQATT and SNEGSKA (reference sequence). CDR3 length: 13 residues. CDR3 region: CSASSPTQTEQFF. CDR3 bases: TGCAGTGCTAGTAGCCCCACCCAGACAGAGCAGTTCTTC.

This clonotype was observed a handful of times. The V gene is TRBV7-2, the J gene TRBJ1-2, with D possibly TRBD1 on 5 matching bases. Germline loops: CDR1 SGHTA, CDR2 FQGNSA. The CDR3 has 12 residues. Trimming shortened V by 6 bases and J by 6 bases, and 11 bases separated the two germline ends. In nucleotides, the CDR3 is TGTGCCAGCAGAGACGGGGGGGATGGCTACACCTTC. As protein: CASRDGGDGYTF.

The J gene is TRBJ1-5, the V gene TRBV6-4, with D maybe TRBD1 (5 bases). In germline, CDR1 is MRHNA, CDR2 SNTAGT. V was pared by 3 bases and J by 3 bases, with 12 bases between. This CDR3 contains 15 residues. CDR3 coding DNA: TGTGCCAGCAGTGAAAGAGGGGACCACAATCAGCCCCAGCATTTT. This sequence encodes CASSERGDHNQPQHF.

The chain links TRBV11-3 to TRBJ1-6; a possible D gene is TRBD1 (5 bases). V lost 7 bases and J 7 bases, leaving 14 bases between the germline ends. The germline V gene encodes CDR1 SGHNT and CDR2 YENEEA. The CDR3 is 14 residues long. The CDR3 loop is CASTLDTQNSPLHF. CDR3 DNA sequence: TGTGCCAGCACCCTGGACACTCAGAATTCACCCCTCCACTTT.

As to this clonotype: A much larger clone differs by one base, so this may be a read error. The chain has TRBV2 and TRBJ1-2; D is possibly TRBD1 (5 bases). The CDR3 length is 11 residues. V lost 8 bases and J lost 4, with 8 bases in between. The germline CDR1 and CDR2 sequences are SNHLY and FYNNEI. The CDR3 protein is CASGALYGYTF. The DNA of the CDR3 is TGTGCCAGCGGGGCTCTCTATGGCTACACCTTC.